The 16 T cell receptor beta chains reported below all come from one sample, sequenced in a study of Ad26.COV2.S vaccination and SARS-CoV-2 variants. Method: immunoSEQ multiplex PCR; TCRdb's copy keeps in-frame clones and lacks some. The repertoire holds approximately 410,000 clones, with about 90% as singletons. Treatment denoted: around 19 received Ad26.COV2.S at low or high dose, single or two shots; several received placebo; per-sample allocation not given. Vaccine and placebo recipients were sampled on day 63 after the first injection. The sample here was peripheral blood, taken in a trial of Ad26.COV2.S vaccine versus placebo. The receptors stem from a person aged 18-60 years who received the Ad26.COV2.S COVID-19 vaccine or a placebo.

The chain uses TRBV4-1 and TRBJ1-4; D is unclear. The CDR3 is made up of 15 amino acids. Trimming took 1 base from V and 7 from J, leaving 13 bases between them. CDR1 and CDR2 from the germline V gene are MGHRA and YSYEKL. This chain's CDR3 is CASSQGPAPGEKLFF. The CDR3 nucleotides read TGCGCCAGCAGCCAAGGACCCGCCCCTGGTGAAAAACTGTTTTTT.

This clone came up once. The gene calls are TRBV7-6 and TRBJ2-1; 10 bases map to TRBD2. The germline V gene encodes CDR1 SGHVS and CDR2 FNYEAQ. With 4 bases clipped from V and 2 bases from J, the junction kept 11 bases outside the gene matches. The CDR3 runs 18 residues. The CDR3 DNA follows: TGTGCCAGCAGCTCTAGACCCGGACTAGCGGTTGCCTACAATGAGCAGTTCTTC. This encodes CASSSRPGLAVAYNEQFF.

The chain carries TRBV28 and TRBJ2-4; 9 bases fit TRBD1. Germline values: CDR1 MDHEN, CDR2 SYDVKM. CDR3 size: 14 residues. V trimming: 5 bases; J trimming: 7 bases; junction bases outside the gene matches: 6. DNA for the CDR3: TGTGCCAGCAGTACGGGACAGGGCCCGAACATTCAGTACTTC. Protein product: CASSTGQGPNIQYF.

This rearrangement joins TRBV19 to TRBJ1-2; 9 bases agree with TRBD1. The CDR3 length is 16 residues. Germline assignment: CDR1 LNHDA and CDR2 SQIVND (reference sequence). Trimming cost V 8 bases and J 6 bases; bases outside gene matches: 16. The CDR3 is CASWTGTGLERDGYTF. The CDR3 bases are TGTGCCAGTTGGACCGGGACAGGGCTTGAACGGGATGGCTACACCTTC.

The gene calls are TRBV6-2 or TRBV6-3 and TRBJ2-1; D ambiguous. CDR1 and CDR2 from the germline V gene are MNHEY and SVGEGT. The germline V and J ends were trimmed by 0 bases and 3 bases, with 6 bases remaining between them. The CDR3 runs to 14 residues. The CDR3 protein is CASSYSLSYNEQFF. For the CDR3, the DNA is TGTGCCAGCAGTTACTCTTTAAGCTACAATGAGCAGTTCTTC.

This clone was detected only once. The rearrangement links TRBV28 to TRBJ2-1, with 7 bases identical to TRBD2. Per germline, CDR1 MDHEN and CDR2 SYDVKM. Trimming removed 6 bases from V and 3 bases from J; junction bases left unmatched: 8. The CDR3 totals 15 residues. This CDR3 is CASSQPRTSYNEQFF. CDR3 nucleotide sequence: TGTGCCAGCAGCCAGCCAAGGACTAGCTACAATGAGCAGTTCTTC. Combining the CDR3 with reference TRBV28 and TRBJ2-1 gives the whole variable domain DVKVTQSSRYLVKRTGEKVFLECVQDMDHENMFWYRQDPGLGLRLIYFSYDVKMKEKGDIPEGYSVSREKKERFSLILESASTNQTSMYLCASSQPRTSYNEQFFGPGTRLTVL.

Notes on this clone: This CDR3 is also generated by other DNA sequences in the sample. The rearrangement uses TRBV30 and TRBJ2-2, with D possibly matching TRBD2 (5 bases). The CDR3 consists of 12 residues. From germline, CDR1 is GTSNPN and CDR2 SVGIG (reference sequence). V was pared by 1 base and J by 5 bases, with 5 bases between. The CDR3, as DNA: TGTGCCTGGAGTGGCGGGACCGGGGAGCTGTTTTTT. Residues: CAWSGGTGELFF. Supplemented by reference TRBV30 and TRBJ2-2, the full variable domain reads SQTIHQWPATLVQPVGSPLSLECTVEGTSNPNLYWYRQAAGRGLQLLFYSVGIGQISSEVPQNLSASRPQDRQFILSSKKLLLSDSGFYLCAWSGGTGELFFGEGSRLTVL.

The DNA of the CDR3 is TGTGCCAGCAGCCTACCTAGCGGGGGTTATACTAGCACAGATACGCAGTATTTT. Its protein product is CASSLPSGGYTSTDTQYF. The chain combines TRBV9 with TRBJ2-3, with TRBD2 matching over 10 bases. Germline assignment: CDR1 SGDLS and CDR2 YYNGEE. Losses at the gene ends were 4 bases for V and 0 bases for J; bases not matched to a gene: 11. The CDR3 length is 18 residues.

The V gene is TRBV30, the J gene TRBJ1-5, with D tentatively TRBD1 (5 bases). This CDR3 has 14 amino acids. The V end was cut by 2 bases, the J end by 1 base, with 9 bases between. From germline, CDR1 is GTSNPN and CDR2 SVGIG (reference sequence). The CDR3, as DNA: TGTGCCTGGAGTCTGTCAGGGAGCAATCAGCCCCAGCATTTT. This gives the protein CAWSLSGSNQPQHF. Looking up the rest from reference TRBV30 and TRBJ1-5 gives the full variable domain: SQTIHQWPATLVQPVGSPLSLECTVEGTSNPNLYWYRQAAGRGLQLLFYSVGIGQISSEVPQNLSASRPQDRQFILSSKKLLLSDSGFYLCAWSLSGSNQPQHFGDGTRLSIL.

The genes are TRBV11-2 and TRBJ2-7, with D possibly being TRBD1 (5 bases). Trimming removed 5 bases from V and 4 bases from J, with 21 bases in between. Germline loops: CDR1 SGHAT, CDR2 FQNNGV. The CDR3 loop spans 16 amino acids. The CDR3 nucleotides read TGTGCCAGCAGCCCCAAACTCCAGGGTTCCTTGTACGAGCAGTACTTC. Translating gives CASSPKLQGSLYEQYF.

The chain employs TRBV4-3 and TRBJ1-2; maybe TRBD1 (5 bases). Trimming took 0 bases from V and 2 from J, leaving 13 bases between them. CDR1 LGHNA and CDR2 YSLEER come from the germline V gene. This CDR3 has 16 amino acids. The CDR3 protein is CASSQDTVRENYGYTF. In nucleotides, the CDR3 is TGCGCCAGCAGCCAAGATACGGTCAGGGAAAACTATGGCTACACCTTC.

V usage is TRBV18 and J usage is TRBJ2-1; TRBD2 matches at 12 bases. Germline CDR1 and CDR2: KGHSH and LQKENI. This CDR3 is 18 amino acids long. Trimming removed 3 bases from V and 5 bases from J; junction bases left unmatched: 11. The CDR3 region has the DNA TGTGCCAGCTCACCTAAGACTAGCGGGGGATTTCTTGACAATGAGCAGTTCTTC. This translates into CASSPKTSGGFLDNEQFF. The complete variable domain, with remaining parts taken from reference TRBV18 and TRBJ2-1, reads NAGVMQNPRHLVRRRGQEARLRCSPMKGHSHVYWYRQLPEEGLKFMVYLQKENIIDESGMPKERFSAEFPKEGPSILRIQQVVRGDSAAYFCASSPKTSGGFLDNEQFFGPGTRLTVL.

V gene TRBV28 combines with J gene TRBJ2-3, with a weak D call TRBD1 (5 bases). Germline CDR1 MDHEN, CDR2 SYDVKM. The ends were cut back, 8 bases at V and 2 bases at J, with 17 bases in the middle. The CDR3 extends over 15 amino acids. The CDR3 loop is CASGPDSAFTDTQYF. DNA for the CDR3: TGTGCCAGCGGGCCCGACAGTGCCTTCACAGATACGCAGTATTTT.

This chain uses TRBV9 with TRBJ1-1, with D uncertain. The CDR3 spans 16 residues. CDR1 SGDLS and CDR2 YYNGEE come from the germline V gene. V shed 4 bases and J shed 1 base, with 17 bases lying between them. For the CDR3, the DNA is TGTGCCAGCAGCCCCTCCCCGTTGATAACGAACACTGAAGCTTTCTTT. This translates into CASSPSPLITNTEAFF.

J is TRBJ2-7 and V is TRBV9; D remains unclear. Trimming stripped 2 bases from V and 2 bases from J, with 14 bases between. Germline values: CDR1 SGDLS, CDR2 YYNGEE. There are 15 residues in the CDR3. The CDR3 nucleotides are TGTGCCAGCAGCGTTTCCCCGGCCGCCGCCTACGAGCAGTACTTC. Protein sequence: CASSVSPAAAYEQYF.

CDR3 in amino acids: CASKTYSQPYGYTF. In DNA, the CDR3 is TGTGCCAGCAAGACATACAGCCAACCATATGGCTACACCTTC. The chain is built from TRBV6-5 and TRBJ1-2, with no clear D. V shed 7 bases and J shed 5 bases, with 17 bases lying between them. CDR1 is MNHEY and CDR2 is SVGAGI in the germline V gene. This CDR3 comprises 14 residues.